The rows below give T cell receptor beta chains drawn from one sample of a study of beta chain features in type 1 diabetes. The method was immunoSEQ multiplex PCR; TCRdb's version includes in-frame clones alone and lacks a portion of them. The sample records approximately 400,000 clones, roughly 16% being singletons. The sequenced sample consisted of naive CD4+ T cells from blood. The receptors stem from a woman in her late teens or twenties in good health. Each CDR3 is given with its conserved first and last residue. The D gene is left open where the match is weak. The size entry is marked missing in some rows and otherwise reads once, few, many or a size class.

len | d_gene | abundance | j_gene | v_gene | CDR3aa | CDR3nt
14 | - | few | TRBJ2-1 | TRBV7-9 | CASSLANSVSEQFF | TGTGCCAGCAGCTTAGCGAATTCGGTTAGTGAGCAGTTCTTC
15 | TRBD2 | - | TRBJ2-1 | TRBV5-4 | CASSPLGLESYEQFF | TGTGCCAGCAGCCCGCTGGGACTAGAATCCTATGAGCAGTTCTTC
11 | - | few | TRBJ2-1 | TRBV28 | CASSPGNEQFF | TGTGCCAGCAGCCCCGGCAATGAGCAGTTCTTC
11 | - | - | TRBJ2-7 | TRBV29-1 | CSVRYTYEQYF | TGCAGCGTTCGGTATACCTACGAGCAGTACTTC
15 | TRBD1 | few | TRBJ1-1 | TRBV23-1 | CASSLRTGPNTEAFF | TGCGCCAGCAGTCTCCGGACAGGTCCGAACACTGAAGCTTTCTTT
15 | - | - | TRBJ1-4 | TRBV7-9 | CASSLWTTTNEKLFF | TGTGCCAGCAGCTTATGGACAACAACTAATGAAAAACTGTTTTTT
16 | TRBD2 | - | TRBJ2-5 | TRBV18 | CASSPWDGRVQETQYF | TGTGCCAGCTCACCATGGGATGGGAGGGTCCAAGAGACCCAGTACTTC
16 | TRBD1 | - | TRBJ2-1 | TRBV28 | CASSSPGTGEYNEQFF | TGTGCCAGCAGCTCCCCCGGGACAGGGGAATACAATGAGCAGTTCTTC
13 | TRBD2 | few | TRBJ2-1 | TRBV30 | CAWKAGGRREQFF | TGTGCCTGGAAGGCAGGCGGGAGGCGTGAGCAGTTCTTC
17 | TRBD1 | few | TRBJ2-7 | TRBV28 | CASSLYNGQAGRYEQYF | TGTGCCAGCAGTTTATACAACGGACAGGCCGGCCGCTACGAGCAGTACTTC
13 | - | - | TRBJ2-7 | TRBV4-3 | CASSQVLSYEQYF | TGCGCCAGCAGCCAAGTACTTTCCTACGAGCAGTACTTC
14 | TRBD1 | few | TRBJ2-5 | TRBV7-8 | CASSHGQVQETQYF | TGTGCCAGCAGCCACGGACAGGTCCAAGAGACCCAGTACTTC
15 | TRBD1 | few | TRBJ2-7 | TRBV7-3 | CASSPVGDRGHEQYF | TGTGCCAGCAGCCCCGTAGGGGACAGGGGACACGAGCAGTACTTC
16 | TRBD2 | few | TRBJ2-7 | TRBV28 | CASTLRTSRPAYEQYF | TGTGCCAGCACCCTCAGGACTAGCCGACCAGCCTACGAGCAGTACTTC
12 | TRBD2 | few | TRBJ2-5 | TRBV28 | CASRTSAETQYF | TGTGCCAGTCGGACTAGCGCAGAGACCCAGTACTTC
13 | TRBD2 | - | TRBJ2-1 | TRBV29-1 | CSVRTSGSNEQFF | TGCAGCGTCAGGACTAGCGGGAGTAATGAGCAGTTCTTC
14 | TRBD2 | few | TRBJ2-6 | TRBV4-3 | CASSQGLARDVLTF | TGCGCCAGCAGCCAAGGACTAGCGCGAGACGTCCTGACTTTC
13 | - | - | TRBJ1-5 | TRBV30 | CAWSVLAKQPQHF | TGTGCCTGGAGTGTACTTGCGAAACAGCCCCAGCATTTT
15 | - | - | TRBJ2-7 | TRBV18 | CASSPVRVGSYEQYF | TGTGCCAGCTCACCGGTTCGGGTCGGGTCCTACGAGCAGTACTTC
13 | - | few | TRBJ2-1 | TRBV5-1 | CASRDRTNNEQFF | TGCGCCAGCAGAGACAGAACGAACAATGAGCAGTTCTTC
15 | - | few | TRBJ2-7 | TRBV9 | CASSVNVLATGEQYF | TGTGCCAGCAGCGTAAATGTACTAGCCACAGGAGAGCAGTACTTC
15 | - | - | TRBJ2-5 | TRBV19 | CASSIVRGIQETQYF | TGTGCCAGTAGTATAGTGAGAGGGATCCAAGAGACCCAGTACTTC
15 | - | few | TRBJ1-2 | TRBV9 | CASSGSPTENYGYTF | TGTGCCAGCAGCGGGTCCCCGACTGAAAACTATGGCTACACCTTC
13 | TRBD1 | few | TRBJ1-2 | TRBV7-9 | CASRPTGIAGYTF | TGTGCCAGCAGGCCGACAGGGATTGCTGGCTACACCTTC
13 | - | - | TRBJ1-5 | TRBV30 | CACSPGDRQPQHF | TGTGCCTGTTCCCCAGGGGATCGTCAGCCCCAGCATTTT
15 | TRBD1 | - | TRBJ1-4 | TRBV6-6 | CASSNRGRDNEKLFF | TGTGCCAGCAGTAACAGGGGGCGGGATAATGAAAAACTGTTTTTT
14 | TRBD1 | few | TRBJ1-2 | TRBV11-2 | CASSSGGNRDGYTF | TGTGCCAGCAGCTCAGGGGGGAATCGGGATGGCTACACCTTC
18 | TRBD2 | few | TRBJ2-4 | TRBV4-2 | CASSPELAGGLAKNIQYF | TGTGCCAGCAGCCCTGAACTAGCGGGAGGGCTAGCCAAAAACATTCAGTACTTC
16 | - | few | TRBJ2-5 | TRBV4-1 | CASSQGPPSVQETQYF | TGCGCCAGCAGCCAAGGACCACCTAGCGTTCAAGAGACCCAGTACTTC